The clone carrying this T cell receptor beta chain was detected ten times or more. What it binds is unknown. The data originate from a study of T-cell reconstitution after alpha-beta-depleted transplantation in children. General study findings and limits: It was surviving recipient T cells and thymic progenitors that gave some patients high TCRbeta diversity at day 60. It was newly produced T cells that mostly accounted for T-cell counts and diversity one year after transplant.

CDR3 length equals 16 residues. The ends were cut back, 7 bases at V and 3 bases at J, with 19 bases in the middle. Germline V lookup: CDR1 SGHVS, CDR2 FNYEAQ. Library preparation (for TCRbeta) was performed with unique molecular identifiers. From the PCR reads, TCRdb called clonotypes with MiXCR, one entry per CDR3 protein. The sample lists approximately 650,000 distinct CDR3 sequences; around 13% were seen once. This receptor was obtained from a girl aged 2 to 10 with congenital amegakaryocytic thrombocytopenia, due to receive a stem cell transplant. The starting material was PBMCs, obtained before TCRalphabeta/CD19-depleted stem cell transplant. V usage is TRBV7-6 and J usage is TRBJ2-1, with D perhaps matching TRBD1 (5 bases). CDR3 coding DNA: TGTGCCAGCACGCACAGGTATCAGGCAGACTACAATGAGCAGTTCTTC. This codes for CASTHRYQADYNEQFF.